These 20 T cell receptor beta chains were all obtained from the same sample, sequenced in a study of T cells in Graves' hyperthyroidism and ophthalmopathy. The source material, RNA transcripts, was used to amplify TCR beta CDR3 regions. First-round RT-PCR targeting the TCR CDR3 was performed with the HTBI primer set. TCRdb ran MiXCR on the multiplex PCR reads and lists one entry per CDR3 protein. The sample lists about 210,000 distinct CDR3 sequences, 15% to 20% seen once, with roughly 50% in the top ten. What was sequenced was blood. Every receptor here comes from a man in his forties or fifties with Graves' hyperthyroidism.

This clonotype was detected ten times or more. This sequence joins TRBV5-1 and TRBJ2-2; no clear D gene. This CDR3 is 15 amino acids long. In germline, CDR1 is SGHRS, CDR2 YFSETQ. V shed 2 bases and J shed 0 bases, with 8 bases lying between them. CDR3 DNA sequence: TGCGCCAGCAGCTTAGGTTTTCCGAACACCGGGGAGCTGTTTTTT. Encoded protein: CASSLGFPNTGELFF.

The chain recombines TRBV20-1 with TRBJ2-3; D possibly matches TRBD1 or TRBD2 (6 bases each). Trimming took 3 bases from V and 1 from J, leaving 17 bases between them. CDR1 and CDR2 from the germline V gene are DFQATT and SNEGSKA (reference sequence). The CDR3 is 16 amino acids. The CDR3 protein is CSASRRGARRTDTQYF. Written as DNA, the CDR3 is TGCAGTGCTAGTAGGAGGGGGGCTAGACGCACAGATACGCAGTATTTT.

This clonotype has at least ten counts. The chain combines TRBV19 with TRBJ1-1; 11 bases fit TRBD1. The CDR3 totals 14 residues. Germline V CDR1 and CDR2: LNHDA, SQIVND (reference sequence). With 4 bases clipped from V and 8 bases from J, the junction kept 6 bases outside the gene matches. The CDR3 region has the DNA TGTGCCAGTAGTAACCTGGACAGGGGGCGAGAAGCTTTCTTT. It codes for CASSNLDRGREAFF.

In this sample, this clonotype turned up many times. This chain uses TRBV10-3 with TRBJ2-7; D remains unclear. Trimming stripped 7 bases from V and 3 bases from J, with 10 bases between. The germline V gene has CDR1 ENHRY and CDR2 SYGVKD. This CDR3 is 12 amino acids long. This CDR3 is CAIKQPSYEQYF. The DNA for the CDR3 is TGTGCCATCAAACAGCCGAGCTACGAGCAGTACTTC.

This clonotype was detected many times. The CDR3 loop reads CASSLVVSPSGELFF. CDR3 nucleotides: TGTGCCAGCAGTTTAGTTGTTAGTCCCTCCGGGGAGCTGTTTTTT. The V and J genes are TRBV12-3 or TRBV12-4 and TRBJ2-2; no clear D gene. V lost 1 base and J lost 6, with 12 bases in between. CDR3 size: 15 residues.

This clonotype came up many times. The V call is TRBV12-3 or TRBV12-4, the J call TRBJ2-3, with TRBD2 identical over 10 bases. CDR3 length equals 16 residues. Trimming at V came to 3 bases and at J to 2 bases, leaving 5 bases not matched to a gene. Written as DNA, the CDR3 is TGTGCCAGCAGTTTTCGGACTAGCGGAGACACAGATACGCAGTATTTT. This encodes CASSFRTSGDTDTQYF.

A few counts support this clonotype. V is TRBV20-1 and J is TRBJ2-3; possible D gene TRBD2, 6 bases. Germline V gene sequence: CDR1 DFQATT, CDR2 SNEGSKA (reference sequence). V lost 6 bases and J lost 5, with 12 bases in between. This CDR3 has 12 residues. CDR3 sequence: CSAEEGRDTQYF. CDR3 nucleotides: TGCAGTGCCGAGGAGGGGCGAGATACGCAGTATTTT.

This clonotype has ten or more counts. The CDR3 loop is CASSLVAGEQYF. CDR3 DNA: TGTGCCAGCAGCTTAGTGGCGGGGGAGCAGTACTTC. V gene TRBV7-2 combines with J gene TRBJ2-7, with D perhaps TRBD2 (6 bases). CDR1 and CDR2 (germline): SGHTA, FQGNSA. This CDR3 is built from 12 residues. V lost 1 base and J lost 7, with 8 bases in between.

CDR3 loop: CASGQPAVNEQFF. The CDR3 nucleotides are TGTGCCAGCGGGCAGCCGGCGGTCAATGAGCAGTTCTTC. This chain links TRBV28 with TRBJ2-1, with D uncertain. Germline V CDR1 and CDR2: MDHEN, SYDVKM. The CDR3 contains 13 residues. V was trimmed by 8 bases and J by 6 bases, leaving 14 bases between them.

This clonotype has more than one count but fewer than ten. The rearrangement joins TRBV7-8 to TRBJ2-5, with TRBD1 matching 10 bases. This CDR3 comprises 14 residues. V was pared by 4 bases and J by 3 bases, with 2 bases of the junction left unmatched. Per the germline V gene, CDR1 is SGHVS and CDR2 is FQNEAQ. Here the CDR3 reads CASSYGTGEETQYF. CDR3 nucleotides: TGTGCCAGCAGCTACGGGACAGGGGAAGAGACCCAGTACTTC.

This clonotype was detected many times. The V call is TRBV20-1, the J call TRBJ1-2; D is unresolved. The V end was cut by 0 bases, the J end by 3 bases, with 8 bases between. CDR1 is DFQATT and CDR2 is SNEGSKA in the germline V gene (reference sequence). There are 13 residues in the CDR3. The CDR3 loop reads CSARDDTHYGYTF. The DNA of the CDR3 is TGCAGTGCTAGAGATGACACTCACTATGGCTACACCTTC.

The table lists this clonotype with a few counts. The J gene is TRBJ2-2, the V gene TRBV19, with 10 nucleotides matching TRBD1. Germline lookup yields CDR1 LNHDA and CDR2 SQIVND (reference sequence). CDR3 length: 18 residues. V dropped 5 bases and J dropped 5; count of bases not matched to a gene: 14. This chain's CDR3 is CASSPRPGTGVRTGELFF. The DNA of the CDR3 is TGTGCCAGTAGTCCGAGACCCGGGACAGGGGTTCGTACCGGGGAGCTGTTTTTT.

This clonotype was counted only a few times. The chain has TRBV29-1 and TRBJ1-1; tentatively, D is TRBD1 (5 bases). CDR3 length equals 13 residues. The germline gives CDR1 SQVTM, CDR2 ANQGSEA. V dropped 7 bases and J dropped 1 base, with 13 bases sitting between them. CDR3 nucleotides: TGCAGCGGGGGGGGTGGGGGGAACACTGAAGCTTTCTTT. Translation gives CSGGGGGNTEAFF.

The chain joins TRBV15 to TRBJ2-7; TRBD2 aligns across 10 bases. CDR3 length: 17 amino acids. The germline CDR1 and CDR2 sequences are LNHNV and YYDKDF (reference sequence). V dropped 1 base and J dropped 1; count of bases not matched to a gene: 7. The CDR3 sequence is CATSRVSRTSGSYEQYF. The CDR3 region has the DNA TGTGCCACCAGCAGAGTAAGCAGGACTAGCGGTTCCTACGAGCAGTACTTC. Together with reference TRBV15 and TRBJ2-7, the CDR3 gives the full variable domain: DAMVIQNPRYQVTQFGKPVTLSCSQTLNHNVMYWYQQKSSQAPKLLFHYYDKDFNNEADTPDNFQSRRPNTSFCFLDIRSPGLGDTAMYLCATSRVSRTSGSYEQYFGPGTRLTVT.

The gene calls are TRBV6-1 and TRBJ2-5, with TRBD2 identical over 9 bases. The V gene's germline CDR1 is MNHNS and CDR2 SASEGT. This CDR3 comprises 13 residues. J gave up 2 bases and V 7 bases, and 2 bases lay outside the gene matches. This chain's CDR3 is CASKLAGQETQYF. As DNA, the CDR3 is TGTGCCAGCAAACTAGCGGGTCAAGAGACCCAGTACTTC.

This clonotype was observed many times. The chain couples TRBV11-3 to TRBJ2-3, with D unclear. From germline, CDR1 is SGHNT and CDR2 YENEEA. The CDR3 sequence is 14 residues long. Trimming took off 1 base at V and 6 bases at J, with 11 bases between the two ends. CDR3 residues: CASSLAASSDTQYF. CDR3 DNA: TGTGCCAGCAGCTTAGCCGCTAGTTCTGATACGCAGTATTTT.

The chain has TRBV6-2 or TRBV6-3 and TRBJ2-1; D possibly corresponds to TRBD1 (5 bases). CDR3 length: 14 amino acids. The germline gives CDR1 MNHEY, CDR2 SVGEGT. V was trimmed by 5 bases and J by 7 bases, leaving 15 bases between them. CDR3 coding DNA: TGTGCCAGCAGTGCAGTAGGTCAGGGAAATGAGCAGTTCTTC. Translating gives CASSAVGQGNEQFF.

The chain links TRBV20-1 to TRBJ2-2, with unresolved D. The CDR3 sequence is 14 residues long. Germline CDR1 and CDR2: DFQATT and SNEGSKA (reference sequence). V lost 0 bases and J lost 5, with 10 bases in between. The CDR3 sequence is CSARERVGTGELFF. The CDR3 nucleotides are TGCAGTGCTAGAGAGCGAGTGGGGACCGGGGAGCTGTTTTTT.

This clonotype was picked up many times. For the CDR3, the DNA is TGTGCCAGCATCGGGGACAGCAGCACAGATACGCAGTATTTT. It codes for CASIGDSSTDTQYF. The chain links TRBV28 to TRBJ2-3, with 7 bases identical to TRBD1. Germline-derived CDR1 and CDR2 are MDHEN and SYDVKM. The V and J ends lost 7 bases and 0 bases, in that order; junction bases with no gene match: 4. CDR3 size: 14 residues.

This clonotype occurred many times. The gene calls are TRBV20-1 and TRBJ2-1; 8 bases align to TRBD2. This CDR3 has 16 residues. Germline V gene sequence: CDR1 DFQATT, CDR2 SNEGSKA (reference sequence). Trimming removed 0 bases from V and 5 bases from J; junction bases left unmatched: 9. The CDR3 DNA is TGCAGTGCTAGAGATTTGAGGACTAGCTACGACAATGAGCAGTTCTTC. Amino acid sequence: CSARDLRTSYDNEQFF.